What follows is one T cell receptor (beta chain) and its context. The antigen is undetermined. TCRdb's table, derived via immunoSEQ multiplex PCR, lists solely in-frame clones and lacks some. The sample lists around 6,000 clones, approximately 77% occurring once. This entry comes from a study of immune cell composition in non-small cell lung cancer. Study at large: Tumours were mainly lung adenocarcinoma or squamous cell carcinoma. The study, taken as a whole, reports: Tumour TCR-beta clonality was not significantly tied to smoking pack-years.

The CDR3 sequence is 14 residues long. Trimming removed 2 bases at V and 6 bases at J, with 11 bases between. Per germline, CDR1 MDHEN and CDR2 SYDVKM. The normal lung sample lay at least 3 cm, and maximally far, from the tumour. Frozen unsorted single-cell suspensions supplied the genomic DNA. The sequencing sample was made of non-adjacent lung tissue. This chain connects TRBV28 to TRBJ1-5; D is ambiguous. The receptor was isolated from a human donor with non-small cell lung cancer. This CDR3 reads CASSLEGVGQPQHF. The CDR3 bases are TGTGCCAGCAGTTTAGAGGGCGTGGGTCAGCCCCAGCATTTT.